The 28 T cell receptor beta chains given below trace back to one sample, sequenced in a study of blood T cells in healthy people across ages. With a J-beta primer mix and a sample-barcoded 5' primer, a second PCR ran about 7 to 11 cycles. TCRdb re-analysed the 5' RACE reads in MiXCR, keeping a single row per CDR3 protein. The profile shows some 940,000 distinct CDR3 sequences, 29% of them singletons. The data were also submitted as part of a second study, on T cells of mothers and their children.

Sequencing used blood. The receptor source for this set is a woman between 35 and 50 years old in good health.

The chain couples TRBV15 to TRBJ1-5, with D hard to call. Germline CDR1 and CDR2: LNHNV and YYDKDF (reference sequence). This CDR3 has 15 residues. The ends were cut back, 1 base at V and 0 bases at J, with 7 bases in the middle. CDR3 sequence reads: CATSRAPYSNQPQHF. The DNA of the CDR3 is TGTGCCACCAGCAGAGCCCCTTATAGCAATCAGCCCCAGCATTTT. The entire variable domain, with the rest obtained from reference TRBV15 and TRBJ1-5, is as follows: DAMVIQNPRYQVTQFGKPVTLSCSQTLNHNVMYWYQQKSSQAPKLLFHYYDKDFNNEADTPDNFQSRRPNTSFCFLDIRSPGLGDTAMYLCATSRAPYSNQPQHFGDGTRLSIL.

Of note for this clonotype: This is likely a read error, given that the CDR3 carries no conserved phenylalanine or tryptophan at its end. J is TRBJ2-5 and V is TRBV10-3; no definite D call. CDR3 length equals 11 residues. V lost 4 bases and J lost 4, with 4 bases in between. Germline V gives CDR1 ENHRY, CDR2 SYGVKD. The CDR3: CAISVGETQYY. The CDR3 DNA reads TGTGCCATCAGTGTGGGAGAGACCCAGTACTAC.

This clonotype was observed many times. The rearrangement uses TRBV20-1 and TRBJ2-5; 12 nucleotides line up with TRBD2. This CDR3 has 16 residues. CDR1 and CDR2 (germline): DFQATT, SNEGSKA (reference sequence). Unmatched junction bases numbered 8, after V lost 6 bases and J lost 0 bases. This chain's CDR3 is CSAVPGLAGHQETQYF. CDR3 DNA sequence: TGCAGTGCCGTACCGGGACTAGCGGGTCACCAAGAGACCCAGTACTTC.

This clonotype was seen a few times. The chain employs TRBV5-1 and TRBJ1-5; 7 bases align to TRBD1. The ends lost 5 bases at V and 6 bases at J; junction bases unmatched: 29. CDR1 is SGHRS and CDR2 is YFSETQ in the germline V gene. This CDR3 is 21 amino acids long. Here the CDR3 DNA reads TGCGCCAGCAGGCCTCGGGGTTCTCTAAGGGGGCGCCTTTGTGTTGGTCAGCCCCAGCATTTT. Protein: CASRPRGSLRGRLCVGQPQHF.

There are a few counts of this clonotype. The rearrangement links TRBV12-3 or TRBV12-4 to TRBJ1-2; 7 bases are a match to TRBD1. V trimming: 1 base; J trimming: 4 bases; junction bases outside the gene matches: 6. CDR3 size: 15 residues. In nucleotides, the CDR3 is TGTGCCAGCAGTTTAGTGGCAGGGGGGGGCTATGGCTACACCTTC. It yields the protein CASSLVAGGGYGYTF.

At least ten counts were recorded for this clonotype. The V and J genes are TRBV7-9 and TRBJ2-2; 7 nucleotides match TRBD1. The CDR3 runs to 18 residues. Losses at the gene ends were 4 bases for V and 1 base for J; bases not matched to a gene: 12. From germline, CDR1 is SEHNR and CDR2 FQNEAQ (reference sequence). The CDR3 loop is CASSSHRDRPQNTGELFF. The CDR3 DNA is TGTGCCAGCAGCTCACACCGGGACAGACCGCAGAACACCGGGGAGCTGTTTTTT.

This clonotype was seen many times. The DNA of the CDR3 is TGTGCCAGCAGTTTGAAAGGGGACGAGACCCAGTACTTC. Protein product: CASSLKGDETQYF. J is TRBJ2-5 and V is TRBV12-3 or TRBV12-4; D may be TRBD1 or TRBD2 (5 bases each). V was pared by 3 bases and J by 5 bases, with 10 bases between. The CDR3 consists of 13 residues.

This chain joins TRBV3-1 and TRBJ1-5; 7 bases fit TRBD1. The CDR3 spans 14 residues. The V and J ends lost 3 bases and 6 bases, in that order; junction bases with no gene match: 5. Germline-derived CDR1 and CDR2 are LGHDT and YNNKEL (reference sequence). The CDR3 DNA reads as TGTGCCAGCAGCCATACGACAGGGCTTCAGCCCCAGCATTTT. Translated, it gives CASSHTTGLQPQHF. Full variable domain (remainder filled in from reference TRBV3-1 and TRBJ1-5): DTAVSQTPKYLVTQMGNDKSIKCEQNLGHDTMYWYKQDSKKFLKIMFSYNNKELIINETVPNRFSPKSPDKAHLNLHINSLELGDSAVYFCASSHTTGLQPQHFGDGTRLSIL.

The chain couples TRBV5-1 to TRBJ1-2; D call uncertain. Trimming stripped 3 bases from V and 2 bases from J, with 11 bases between. This CDR3 has 14 amino acids. Germline assignment: CDR1 SGHRS and CDR2 YFSETQ. CDR3 sequence (DNA): TGCGCCAGCAGCTCGGGTGGTCTCAACTATGGCTACACCTTC. The encoded protein is CASSSGGLNYGYTF.

This clonotype has just a few counts. This chain links TRBV12-3 or TRBV12-4 with TRBJ2-3; 14 positions match TRBD2. The CDR3 loop spans 18 amino acids. J was trimmed by 4 bases and V by 6 bases; bases with no gene match: 12. CDR3 sequence: CASSHRLAGGLVADTQYF. In DNA, the CDR3 is TGTGCCAGCAGCCATAGACTAGCGGGGGGGCTTGTCGCAGATACGCAGTATTTT.

There are many counts of this clonotype. As DNA, the CDR3 is TGCGCCAGCAGCTCCAGGGAGGACATTCAGTACTTC. Residues: CASSSREDIQYF. J is TRBJ2-4 and V is TRBV5-1; a possible D gene is TRBD2 (6 bases). Trimming shortened V by 3 bases and J by 8 bases, and 9 bases separated the two germline ends. CDR3 length: 12 residues. The germline gives CDR1 SGHRS, CDR2 YFSETQ.

This clonotype was recorded many times. The chain is built from TRBV28 and TRBJ2-7; a weak D match, TRBD2 (6 bases). Germline V gene sequence: CDR1 MDHEN, CDR2 SYDVKM. The CDR3 has 14 amino acids. The germline V and J ends were trimmed by 6 bases and 7 bases, with 19 bases remaining between them. This CDR3 reads CASRKGGPLREQYF. Written as DNA, the CDR3 is TGTGCCAGCAGAAAAGGAGGGCCCCTCCGGGAGCAGTACTTC.

The chain employs TRBV12-3 or TRBV12-4 and TRBJ2-7, with a weak D call TRBD2 (7 bases). Trimming stripped 2 bases from V and 6 bases from J, with 14 bases between. The CDR3 length is 14 residues. Written as DNA, the CDR3 is TGTGCCAGCAGTTTACGGGGGGCGACCCCCGAGCAGTACTTC. It codes for CASSLRGATPEQYF.

There are many counts of this clonotype. The chain joins TRBV7-9 to TRBJ1-2; D unresolved. Germline lookup yields CDR1 SEHNR and CDR2 FQNEAQ (reference sequence). Trimming took 1 base from V and 2 from J, leaving 5 bases between them. This CDR3 has 13 amino acids. CDR3 nucleotide sequence: TGTGCCAGCAGCTTAGTACGGAACTATGGCTACACCTTC. It specifies CASSLVRNYGYTF.

As concerns this clonotype: Given a much more abundant clone one base away, this may be a read error. J is TRBJ2-5 and V is TRBV7-8; 7 bases align to TRBD1. The J call may be faulty, since TRBJ2-7 better matches the DNA end. Per germline, CDR1 SGHVS and CDR2 FQNEAQ. This CDR3 contains 15 residues. CDR3 amino acids: CASSLAGRGTVEQYF. The CDR3 nucleotides are TGTGCCAGCAGCTTAGCAGGCAGGGGGACGGTCGAGCAGTACTTC.

In the case of this clonotype: This may be a read error, as it is one base from a much larger clone. This chain uses TRBV30 with TRBJ2-5, with TRBD1 identical over 8 bases. The tail of the sequence fits TRBJ2-7 better, so the J call may be wrong. CDR3 length equals 11 residues. Germline V gene data show CDR1 as GTSNPN and CDR2 as SVGIG (reference sequence). CDR3 bases: TGTGCCGGCAGGGGGCCCTACGAGCAGTACTTC. Translated: CAGRGPYEQYF.

The gene calls are TRBV3-1 and TRBJ1-1; unclear D gene. The CDR3 totals 14 residues. Germline loops: CDR1 LGHDT, CDR2 YNNKEL (reference sequence). V was cut by 8 bases and J by 0 bases, with 13 bases left in between. The CDR3 DNA follows: TGTGCCAGCGCACGGAGCCACTTGAACACTGAAGCTTTCTTT. Its protein product is CASARSHLNTEAFF.

This rearrangement joins TRBV5-1 to TRBJ2-1; TRBD2 aligns across 11 bases. The CDR3 spans 17 residues. The junction had 8 bases not matched to a gene; V was cut back by 2 bases and J by 4 bases. Germline V lookup: CDR1 SGHRS, CDR2 YFSETQ. The CDR3 is CASSFYLAGGSYNEQFF. The CDR3 nucleotides read TGCGCCAGCAGCTTCTACTTAGCGGGGGGGTCTTACAATGAGCAGTTCTTC. Complete variable domain (other parts from reference TRBV5-1 and TRBJ2-1): KAGVTQTPRYLIKTRGQQVTLSCSPISGHRSVSWYQQTPGQGLQFLFEYFSETQRNKGNFPGRFSGRQFSNSRSEMNVSTLELGDSALYLCASSFYLAGGSYNEQFFGPGTRLTVL.

This clonotype was seen a handful of times. The J gene is TRBJ2-1, the V gene TRBV29-1; 8 nucleotides agree with TRBD2. Germline CDR1 is SQVTM and CDR2 is ANQGSEA. Unmatched junction bases numbered 7, after V lost 4 bases and J lost 2 bases. The CDR3 is made up of 15 amino acids. In nucleotides, the CDR3 is TGCAGCGTTGTAGAACTAGCGGTACCCTACAATGAGCAGTTCTTC. It specifies CSVVELAVPYNEQFF.

At least ten counts were recorded for this clonotype. The gene calls are TRBV4-1 and TRBJ2-7, with 7 bases lining up with TRBD1. CDR1 and CDR2 (germline): MGHRA, YSYEKL. With 0 bases clipped from V and 2 bases from J, the junction kept 7 bases outside the gene matches. The CDR3 extends over 16 amino acids. As DNA, the CDR3 is TGCGCCAGCAGCCAAGAGAAAAAGGGACAGCCCTACGAGCAGTACTTC. Its translation: CASSQEKKGQPYEQYF.

Details on this clonotype: Possible read error: a much larger clone is one base away. The chain combines TRBV20-1 with TRBJ1-2; D might be TRBD1 (6 bases). This CDR3 spans 14 amino acids. Looked up from germline, CDR1 is DFQATT and CDR2 is SNEGSKA (reference sequence). In DNA, the CDR3 is TGCGGTGCTAGACGGGGGGCGTCGAACTATGGCTACACCTTC. It yields the protein CGARRGASNYGYTF.

The V call is TRBV30, the J call TRBJ1-2; TRBD1 agrees at 9 bases. This CDR3 contains 13 residues. Germline CDR1 and CDR2: GTSNPN and SVGIG (reference sequence). After removal of 4 bases from V and 7 bases from J, the junction contained 7 bases not matched to a gene. DNA of the CDR3: TGTGCCTGGACCACTGACAGGGGGGGTGGCTACACCTTC. It is translated as CAWTTDRGGGYTF.

On this clonotype itself: Given a much more abundant clone one base away, this may be a read error. V gene TRBV4-2 combines with J gene TRBJ2-1; the D gene is possibly TRBD1 (5 bases). This CDR3 has 14 residues. Germline V gives CDR1 LGHNA, CDR2 YNFKEQ. This CDR3 reads CASGQDSTYNEQFF. The CDR3 nucleotides read TGTGCCAGCGGCCAAGACAGTACCTACAATGAGCAGTTCTTC.

In its sample, this clonotype was seen a few times. This chain joins TRBV30 and TRBJ1-5, with 9 bases matching TRBD1. Looked up from germline, CDR1 is GTSNPN and CDR2 is SVGIG (reference sequence). The trim removed 5 bases at V and 5 bases at J, leaving 7 bases unmatched. The CDR3 consists of 14 residues. This chain's CDR3 is CAWEPGQGHQPQHF. In DNA, the CDR3 is TGTGCCTGGGAGCCTGGACAGGGGCATCAGCCCCAGCATTTT. Together with reference TRBV30 and TRBJ1-5, the CDR3 gives the full variable domain: SQTIHQWPATLVQPVGSPLSLECTVEGTSNPNLYWYRQAAGRGLQLLFYSVGIGQISSEVPQNLSASRPQDRQFILSSKKLLLSDSGFYLCAWEPGQGHQPQHFGDGTRLSIL.

This chain joins TRBV11-2 and TRBJ1-5, with D hard to call. The germline V gene encodes CDR1 SGHAT and CDR2 FQNNGV. The CDR3 totals 13 residues. The ends were cut back, 3 bases at V and 11 bases at J, with 14 bases in the middle. The CDR3 region is CASSLRTQETQHF. CDR3 in DNA: TGTGCCAGCAGCTTGAGGACCCAAGAGACCCAGCATTTT.

This clonotype turned up a few times. The CDR3: CASSARGGYGNQPQHF. As DNA, the CDR3 is TGTGCCAGCAGCGCCCGGGGGGGATATGGCAATCAGCCCCAGCATTTT. This chain uses TRBV7-2 with TRBJ1-5; possibly TRBD1 for D (5 bases). Germline lookup yields CDR1 SGHTA and CDR2 FQGNSA. V lost 5 bases and J 2 bases, leaving 16 bases between the germline ends. This CDR3 has 16 amino acids.

The chain uses TRBV19 and TRBJ2-1, with D possibly TRBD2 on 6 matching bases. The J call is in doubt because the DNA end fits TRBJ2-7 better. This CDR3 spans 15 amino acids. Germline CDR1 and CDR2: LNHDA and SQIVND (reference sequence). The CDR3 sequence: CASSRGRDSYNEQYF. For the CDR3, the DNA is TGTGCCAGTAGTAGAGGACGGGACTCCTACAATGAGCAGTACTTC.

With regard to this clonotype: An end of the junction does not agree with germline; a read error may underlie this. The rearrangement joins TRBV3-1 to TRBJ2-1; 7 positions agree with TRBD2. In germline, CDR1 is LGHDT, CDR2 YNNKEL (reference sequence). The length of the CDR3 is 15 residues. CDR3 loop: CACSPGLHTYNEQFF. CDR3 bases: TGTGCCTGCAGCCCGGGACTACATACCTACAATGAGCAGTTCTTC.